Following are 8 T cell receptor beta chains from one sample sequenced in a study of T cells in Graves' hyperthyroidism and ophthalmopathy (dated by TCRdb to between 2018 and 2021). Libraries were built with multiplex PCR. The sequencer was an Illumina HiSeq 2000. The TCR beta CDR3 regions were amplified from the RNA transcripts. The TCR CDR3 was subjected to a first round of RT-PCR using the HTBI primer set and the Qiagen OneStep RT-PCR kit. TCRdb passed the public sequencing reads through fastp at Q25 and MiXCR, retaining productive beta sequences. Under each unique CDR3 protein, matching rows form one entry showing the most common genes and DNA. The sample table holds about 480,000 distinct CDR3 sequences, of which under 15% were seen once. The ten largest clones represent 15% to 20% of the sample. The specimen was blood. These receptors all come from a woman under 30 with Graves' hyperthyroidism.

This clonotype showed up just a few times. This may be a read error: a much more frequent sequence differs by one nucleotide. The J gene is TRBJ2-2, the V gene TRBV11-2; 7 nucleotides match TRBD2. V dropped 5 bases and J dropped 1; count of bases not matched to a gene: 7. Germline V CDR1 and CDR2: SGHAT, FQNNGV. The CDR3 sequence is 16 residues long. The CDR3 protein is CASSIGLVGNTGELFF. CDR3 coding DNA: TGTGCCAGCAGCATCGGACTAGTGGGGAACACCGGGGAGCTGTTTTTT.

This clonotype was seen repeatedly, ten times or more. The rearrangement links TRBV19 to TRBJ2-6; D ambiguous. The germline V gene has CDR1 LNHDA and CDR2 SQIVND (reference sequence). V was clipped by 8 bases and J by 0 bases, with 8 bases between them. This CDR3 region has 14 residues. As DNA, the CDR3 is TGTGCCAGTGCTTATGGCTCTGGGGCCAACGTCCTGACTTTC. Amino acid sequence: CASAYGSGANVLTF.

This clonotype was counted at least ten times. This chain's CDR3 is CASSPPGTPAAYEQYF. The CDR3 bases are TGTGCCAGCTCACCACCCGGGACTCCCGCAGCCTACGAGCAGTACTTC. The chain combines TRBV18 with TRBJ2-7, with D maybe TRBD2 (6 bases). The CDR3 loop spans 16 amino acids. Per germline, CDR1 KGHSH and CDR2 LQKENI. Trimming shortened V by 0 bases and J by 2 bases, and 14 bases separated the two germline ends.

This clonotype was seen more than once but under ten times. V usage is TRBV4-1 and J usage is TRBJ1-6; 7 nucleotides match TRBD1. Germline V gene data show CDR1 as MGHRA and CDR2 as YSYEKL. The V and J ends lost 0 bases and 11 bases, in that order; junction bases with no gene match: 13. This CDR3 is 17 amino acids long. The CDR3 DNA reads TGCGCCAGCAGCCAAGAGAGCCGACAGGGCCATTTCCCACCCCTCCACTTT. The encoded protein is CASSQESRQGHFPPLHF.

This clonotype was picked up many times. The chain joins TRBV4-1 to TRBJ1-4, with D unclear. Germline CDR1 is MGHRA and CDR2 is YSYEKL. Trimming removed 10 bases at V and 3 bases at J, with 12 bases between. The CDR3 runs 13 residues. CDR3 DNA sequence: TGCGCCACCCGGGAGGTGTCTAATGAAAAACTGTTTTTT. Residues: CATREVSNEKLFF.

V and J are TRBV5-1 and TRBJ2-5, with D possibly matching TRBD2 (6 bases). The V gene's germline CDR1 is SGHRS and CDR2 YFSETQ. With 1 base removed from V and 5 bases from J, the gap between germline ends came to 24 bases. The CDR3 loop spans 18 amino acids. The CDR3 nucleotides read TGCGCCAGCAGCTTGCGCTATTTCGTTCGGGAGTGGGAGGAGACCCAGTACTTC. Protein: CASSLRYFVREWEETQYF.

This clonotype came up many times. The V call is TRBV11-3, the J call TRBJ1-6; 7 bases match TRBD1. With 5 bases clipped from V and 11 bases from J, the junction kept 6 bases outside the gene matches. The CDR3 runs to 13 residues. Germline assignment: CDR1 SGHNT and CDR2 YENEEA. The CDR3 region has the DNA TGTGCCAGCAGCCCCGACAGGGTGCCACCCCTCCACTTT. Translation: CASSPDRVPPLHF.

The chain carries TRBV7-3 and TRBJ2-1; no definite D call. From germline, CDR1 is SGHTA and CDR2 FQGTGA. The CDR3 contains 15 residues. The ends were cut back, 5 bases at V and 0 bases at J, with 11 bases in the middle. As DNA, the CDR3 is TGTGCCAGCAGCCCTCGGGCGACCTCCTACAATGAGCAGTTCTTC. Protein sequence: CASSPRATSYNEQFF.